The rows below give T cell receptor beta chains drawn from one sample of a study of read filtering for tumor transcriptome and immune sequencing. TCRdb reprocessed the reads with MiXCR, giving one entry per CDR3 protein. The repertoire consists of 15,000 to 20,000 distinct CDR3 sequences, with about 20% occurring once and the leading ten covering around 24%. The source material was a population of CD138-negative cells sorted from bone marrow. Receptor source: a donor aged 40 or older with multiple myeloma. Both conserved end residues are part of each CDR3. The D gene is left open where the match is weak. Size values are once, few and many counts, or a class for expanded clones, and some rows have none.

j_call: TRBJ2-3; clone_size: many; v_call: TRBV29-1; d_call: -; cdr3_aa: CSVGTAGETQYF; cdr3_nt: TGCAGCGTCGGGACGGCCGGTGAAACGCAGTATTTT
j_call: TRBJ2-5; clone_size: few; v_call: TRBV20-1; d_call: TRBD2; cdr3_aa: CSARDIAGAPQETQYF; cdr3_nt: TGCAGTGCTAGAGATATAGCGGGAGCCCCCCAAGAGACCCAGTACTTC
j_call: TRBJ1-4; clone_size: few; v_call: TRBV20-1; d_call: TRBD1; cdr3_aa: CSASPYGTGAVNEKLFF; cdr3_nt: TGCAGTGCCAGCCCCTACGGGACAGGGGCCGTTAATGAAAAACTGTTTTTT
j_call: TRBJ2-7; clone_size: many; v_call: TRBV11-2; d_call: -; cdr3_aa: CASSYDLRSYEQYF; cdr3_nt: TGTGCCAGCAGCTACGACCTACGGTCCTACGAGCAGTACTTC
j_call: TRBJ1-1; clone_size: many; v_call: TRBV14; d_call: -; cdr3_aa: CASSHFEEGTEAFF; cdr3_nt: TGTGCCAGCAGCCATTTTGAGGAGGGCACTGAAGCTTTCTTT
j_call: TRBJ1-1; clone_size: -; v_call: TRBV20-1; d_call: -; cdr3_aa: CSAPWTENTEAFF; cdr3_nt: TGCAGTGCTCCTTGGACAGAGAACACTGAAGCTTTCTTT
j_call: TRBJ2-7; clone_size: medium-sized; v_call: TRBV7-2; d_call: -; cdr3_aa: CASSFGAEQYF; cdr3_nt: TGTGCCAGCAGCTTCGGGGCCGAGCAGTACTTC
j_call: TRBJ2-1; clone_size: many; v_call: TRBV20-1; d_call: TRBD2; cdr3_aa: CSARAKGLAGGREQFF; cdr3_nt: TGCAGTGCTAGAGCTAAAGGACTAGCGGGAGGCCGAGAGCAGTTCTTC
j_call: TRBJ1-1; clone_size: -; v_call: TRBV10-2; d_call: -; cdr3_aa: CASSEQRGWANTEAFF; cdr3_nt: TGCGCCAGCAGTGAGCAGCGGGGTTGGGCGAACACTGAAGCTTTCTTT
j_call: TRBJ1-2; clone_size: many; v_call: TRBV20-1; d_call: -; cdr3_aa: CSATHGGGGGYTF; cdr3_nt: TGCAGTGCTACCCACGGGGGAGGTGGAGGCTACACCTTC
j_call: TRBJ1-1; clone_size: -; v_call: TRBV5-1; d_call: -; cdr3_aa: CASSLVADSQAFF; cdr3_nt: TGCGCCAGCAGCTTGGTTGCGGACAGCCAAGCTTTCTTT
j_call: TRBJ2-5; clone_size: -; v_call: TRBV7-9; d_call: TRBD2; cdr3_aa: CASSSVGGIQETQYF; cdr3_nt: TGTGCCAGCAGCTCCGTGGGGGGGATACAAGAGACCCAGTACTTC
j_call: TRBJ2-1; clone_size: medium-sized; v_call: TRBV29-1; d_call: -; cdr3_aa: CSVDKAGVYNEQFF; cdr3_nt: TGCAGCGTTGACAAGGCAGGGGTTTACAATGAGCAGTTCTTC
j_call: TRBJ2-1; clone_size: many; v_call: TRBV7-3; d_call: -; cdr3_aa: CASSPRSYNEQFF; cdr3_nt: TGTGCCAGCAGCCCGCGGTCCTACAATGAGCAGTTCTTC
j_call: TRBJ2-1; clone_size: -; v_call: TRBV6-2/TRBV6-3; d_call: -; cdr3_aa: CASIQRGEGDEQFF; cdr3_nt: TGTGCCAGCATCCAAAGGGGGGAGGGCGATGAGCAGTTCTTC
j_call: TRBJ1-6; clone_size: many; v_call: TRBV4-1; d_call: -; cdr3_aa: CASSQENSPLHF; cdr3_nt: TGCGCCAGCAGCCAGGAGAATTCACCCCTCCACTTT
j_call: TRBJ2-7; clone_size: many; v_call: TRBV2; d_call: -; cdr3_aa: CASSDSRDQYF; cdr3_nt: TGTGCCAGCAGTGATTCCAGAGATCAATACTTC
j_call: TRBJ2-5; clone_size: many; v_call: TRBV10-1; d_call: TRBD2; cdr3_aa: CASSDSGAEETQYF; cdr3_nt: TGCGCCAGCAGTGATAGCGGGGCCGAAGAGACCCAGTACTTC
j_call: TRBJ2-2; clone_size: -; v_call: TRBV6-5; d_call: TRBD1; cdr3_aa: CASRVDRGTRTGELFF; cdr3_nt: TGTGCCAGCAGGGTGGACAGGGGAACACGGACCGGGGAGCTGTTTTTT